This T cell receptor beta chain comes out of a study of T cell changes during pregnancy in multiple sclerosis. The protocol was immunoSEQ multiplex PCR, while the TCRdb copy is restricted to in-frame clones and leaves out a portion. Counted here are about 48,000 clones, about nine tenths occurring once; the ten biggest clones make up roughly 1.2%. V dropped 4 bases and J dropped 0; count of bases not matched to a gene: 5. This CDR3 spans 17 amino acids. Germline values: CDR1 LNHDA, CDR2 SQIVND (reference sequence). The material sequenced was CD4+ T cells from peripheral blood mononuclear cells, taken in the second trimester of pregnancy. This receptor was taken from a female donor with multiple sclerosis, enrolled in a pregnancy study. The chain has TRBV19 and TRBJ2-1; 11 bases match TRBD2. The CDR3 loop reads CASSRVAGGSSYNEQFF. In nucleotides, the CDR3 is TGTGCCAGTAGTAGGGTAGCGGGAGGGAGCTCCTACAATGAGCAGTTCTTC.